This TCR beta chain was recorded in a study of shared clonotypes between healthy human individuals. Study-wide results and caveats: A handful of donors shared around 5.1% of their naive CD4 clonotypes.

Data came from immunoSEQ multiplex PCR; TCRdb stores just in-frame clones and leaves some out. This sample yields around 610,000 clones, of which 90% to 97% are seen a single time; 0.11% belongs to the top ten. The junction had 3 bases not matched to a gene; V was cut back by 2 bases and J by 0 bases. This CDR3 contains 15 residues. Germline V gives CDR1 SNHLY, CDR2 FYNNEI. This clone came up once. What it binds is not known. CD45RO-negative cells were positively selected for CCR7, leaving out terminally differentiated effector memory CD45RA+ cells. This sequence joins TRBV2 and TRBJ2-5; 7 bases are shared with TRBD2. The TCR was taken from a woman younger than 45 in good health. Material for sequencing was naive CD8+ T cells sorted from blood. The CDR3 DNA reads TGTGCCAGCAGTGAAAGAGGGACTAACCAAGAGACCCAGTACTTC. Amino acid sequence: CASSERGTNQETQYF.